This T cell receptor (beta chain) comes out of a study of long-term antiretroviral therapy in people with HIV. Notes on the study in general: Repertoire dominance by clones expanded before ART was seen at all time points.

Germline CDR1 is MNHEY and CDR2 is SVGAGI. The CDR3 length is 14 residues. V lost 4 bases and J lost 11; bases outside the gene matches: 11. Investigators performed immunoSEQ version v3.0 at survey level. Clones were sequenced by immunoSEQ multiplex PCR, and TCRdb holds only the in-frame ones, with some missing. The data contain 30,000 to 35,000 clones, roughly 74% of them seen just once; the ten biggest clones take up about 3.5%. Worth noting for this clone: What it binds is not known.

This receptor was taken from a man aged 45-65 years with HIV. The V gene is TRBV6-5, the J gene TRBJ1-5; 7 bases map to TRBD1. The starting material was unsorted PBMCs, obtained 3 years after starting antiretroviral therapy. CDR3 nucleotide sequence: TGTGCCAGCAGTTCGGGACAGCGGACAGAGTCCCAGCATTTT. Its protein is CASSSGQRTESQHF.